One and the same sample provided the 3 T cell receptor beta chains below, sequenced in a study of TIL therapy for anti-PD-1-resistant metastatic lung cancer. Noted time point: pre-treatment sample, taken before nivolumab and TIL therapy. The immunoSEQ assay was v3. Generated by immunoSEQ multiplex PCR, the TCRdb table keeps only in-frame clones and is missing some. The sample yields tens of thousands of clones, more than 60% seen once. The material was blood, obtained at baseline. These TCRs come from a person between 25 and 80 years old with non-small cell lung cancer.

This sequence joins TRBV4-3 and TRBJ1-2; TRBD1 is a possible D gene (5 bases). From germline, CDR1 is LGHNA and CDR2 YSLEER. The CDR3 sequence is 12 residues long. The ends were cut back, 5 bases at V and 2 bases at J, with 6 bases in the middle. CDR3 bases: TGCGCCAGCAGCTACAGGAACTATGGCTACACCTTC. Translating gives CASSYRNYGYTF.

This sequence joins TRBV9 and TRBJ2-3, with D tentatively TRBD2 (6 bases). CDR3 size: 14 residues. V dropped 3 bases and J dropped 1 base, with 9 bases sitting between them. Germline CDR1 SGDLS, CDR2 YYNGEE. The CDR3 loop reads CASSAWGGTDTQYF. In nucleotides, the CDR3 is TGTGCCAGCAGCGCTTGGGGGGGCACAGATACGCAGTATTTT.

The rearrangement links TRBV28 to TRBJ1-1; D is uncertain. The CDR3 contains 13 residues. Trimming cost V 3 bases and J 4 bases, with 9 bases left between them. Germline values: CDR1 MDHEN, CDR2 SYDVKM. This CDR3 reads CASSFIGSTEAFF. The CDR3 bases are TGTGCCAGCAGTTTTATCGGGAGCACTGAAGCTTTCTTT.